This T cell receptor (beta chain) was recorded in a study of cytomegalovirus exposure and HLA in healthy donors. Study-level findings and limits: TCR association rates varied by HLA locus in a later analysis, with DRB1 highest and HLA-C lowest.

A word on this clone: Its antigen is unknown.

A multiplex PCR was run with 60 Vbeta primers and 13 Jbeta primers. The method was immunoSEQ multiplex PCR; TCRdb's version includes in-frame clones alone and lacks a portion of them. This sample has some 120,000 clones, with around 70% found just once. The V end was cut by 3 bases, the J end by 8 bases, with 15 bases between. The CDR3 spans 14 residues. CDR1 and CDR2 from the germline V gene are SGHNT and YYREEE (reference sequence). The TCR was taken from a woman aged 40 to 55 in good health and CMV-seropositive. The V and J genes are TRBV5-4 and TRBJ2-1, with TRBD1 as a possible D gene (6 bases). The specimen was PBMCs. CDR3 in DNA: TGTGCCAGCAGCTCTACAGGGTTTCTCGATGAGCAGTTCTTC. Its protein product is CASSSTGFLDEQFF. The full variable domain, rest sourced from reference TRBV5-4 and TRBJ2-1, is ETGVTQSPTHLIKTRGQQVTLRCSSQSGHNTVSWYQQALGQGPQFIFQYYREEENGRGNFPPRFSGLQFPNYSSELNVNALELDDSALYLCASSSTGFLDEQFFGPGTRLTVL.